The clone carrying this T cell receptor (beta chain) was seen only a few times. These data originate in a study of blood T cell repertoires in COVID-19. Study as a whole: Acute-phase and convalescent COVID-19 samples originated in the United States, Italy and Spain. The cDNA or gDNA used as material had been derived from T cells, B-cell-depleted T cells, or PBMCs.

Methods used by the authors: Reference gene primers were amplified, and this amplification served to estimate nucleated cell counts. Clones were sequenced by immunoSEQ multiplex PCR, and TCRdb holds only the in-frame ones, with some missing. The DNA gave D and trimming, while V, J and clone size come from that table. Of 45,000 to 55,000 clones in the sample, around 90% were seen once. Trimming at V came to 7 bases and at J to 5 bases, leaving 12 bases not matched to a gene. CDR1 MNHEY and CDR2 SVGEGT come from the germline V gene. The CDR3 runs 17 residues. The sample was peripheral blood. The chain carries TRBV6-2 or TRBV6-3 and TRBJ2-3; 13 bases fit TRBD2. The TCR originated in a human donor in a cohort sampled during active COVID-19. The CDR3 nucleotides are TGTGCCAGCACCCCACTACCACTAGCGGGGGGGGAAGATACGCAGTATTTT. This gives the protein CASTPLPLAGGEDTQYF.